This entry lists 30 T cell receptor beta chains sequenced from one sample in a study of immune evolution from preneoplasia to lung adenocarcinoma. Sequencing used immunoSEQ multiplex PCR; TCRdb keeps in-frame clones, though not all of them. Among several thousand clones listed, roughly three quarters were seen once. The sequencing sample was made of FFPE minimally invasive lung adenocarcinoma tissue. These receptors all stem from a person aged 70 to 79 with lung adenocarcinoma.

This chain connects TRBV5-5 to TRBJ1-5, with TRBD1 matching 8 bases. The CDR3 spans 15 residues. CDR1 SGHKS and CDR2 YYEKEE come from the germline V gene (reference sequence). Unmatched junction bases numbered 9, after V lost 4 bases and J lost 6 bases. The CDR3 bases are TGTGCCAGCAGCCCCCAAGCAGGGGGCGGTCAGCCCCAGCATTTT. Translation gives CASSPQAGGGQPQHF.

This clone was detected only a few times. The V gene is TRBV10-2, the J gene TRBJ2-3; the D gene is possibly TRBD1 (6 bases). Looked up from germline, CDR1 is WSHSY and CDR2 is SAAADI. This CDR3 region has 17 residues. The germline V and J ends were trimmed by 0 bases and 3 bases, with 16 bases remaining between them. Here the CDR3 DNA reads TGCGCCAGCAGTGAGTCCTTTTTCAGGGGTGGGACAGATACGCAGTATTTT. Protein product: CASSESFFRGGTDTQYF.

The rearrangement uses TRBV4-2 and TRBJ2-7; 8 bases are shared with TRBD2. J gave up 5 bases and V 3 bases, and 15 bases lay outside the gene matches. Germline values: CDR1 LGHNA, CDR2 YNFKEQ. This CDR3 has 17 residues. CDR3 in DNA: TGTGCCAGCAGCCAGGCTCTAGGCGGGAGGATATCCCACGAGCAGTACTTC. It is translated as CASSQALGGRISHEQYF.

The chain uses TRBV6-5 and TRBJ2-7, with D tentatively TRBD1 (5 bases). Looked up from germline, CDR1 is MNHEY and CDR2 is SVGAGI. V was shortened by 5 bases and J by 7 bases, with 21 bases between the two germline ends. The CDR3 length is 15 residues. CDR3 protein: CASSRGQAPLAEQYF. As DNA, the CDR3 is TGTGCCAGCAGTAGAGGACAAGCCCCCCTTGCGGAGCAGTACTTC.

The J gene is TRBJ2-3, the V gene TRBV4-1; D gene ambiguous. The CDR3 is made up of 17 amino acids. CDR1 MGHRA and CDR2 YSYEKL come from the germline V gene. The germline V and J ends were trimmed by 0 bases and 2 bases, with 15 bases remaining between them. Written as DNA, the CDR3 is TGCGCCAGCAGCCAAGAGGTTAGCTCGGCGACCACAGATACGCAGTATTTT. Translating it yields CASSQEVSSATTDTQYF.

The rearrangement links TRBV28 to TRBJ2-7; 9 bases align to TRBD2. V shed 2 bases, J shed 2 bases, and the junction held 10 bases outside the gene matches. The CDR3 length is 17 residues. The germline V gene encodes CDR1 MDHEN and CDR2 SYDVKM. The CDR3 loop reads CASSLVAGANRTYEQYF. CDR3 in DNA: TGTGCCAGCAGTTTAGTAGCGGGGGCGAATCGTACCTACGAGCAGTACTTC.

The J gene is TRBJ1-2, the V gene TRBV5-1; 10 positions match TRBD1. The CDR3 totals 16 residues. The V gene end was trimmed by 1 base and the J gene end by 4 bases; junction bases not matched to a gene: 7. The germline gives CDR1 SGHRS, CDR2 YFSETQ. The CDR3 protein is CASSLTDRGRAYGYTF. CDR3 bases: TGCGCCAGCAGCTTGACTGACAGGGGGCGCGCCTATGGCTACACCTTC.

This clone was counted between two and nine times. The chain joins TRBV11-2 to TRBJ2-5; D may be TRBD1 (6 bases). Germline lookup yields CDR1 SGHAT and CDR2 FQNNGV. V was pared by 3 bases and J by 3 bases, with 8 bases between. This CDR3 contains 13 residues. The CDR3 coding sequence is TGTGCCAGCAGCTTGGGGGCAAAAGAGACCCAGTACTTC. Translated: CASSLGAKETQYF.

Here the CDR3 reads CAWKRGGTYEQYF. DNA of the CDR3: TGTGCCTGGAAAAGAGGGGGCACCTACGAGCAGTACTTC. The chain couples TRBV30 to TRBJ2-7, with 7 bases aligning to TRBD1. Per germline, CDR1 GTSNPN and CDR2 SVGIG (reference sequence). The J segment lost 2 bases and the V segment lost 4 bases, leaving 5 bases of the junction unmatched. The CDR3 runs 13 residues.

The CDR3 nucleotides read TGTGCCAGCAGCCATCGGGGGGGCGGATATGGAGCTTTCTTT. Residues: CASSHRGGGYGAFF. The rearrangement uses TRBV28 and TRBJ1-1; D might be TRBD1 (6 bases). The V and J ends lost 6 bases and 10 bases respectively, with 21 bases between them. Germline V gives CDR1 MDHEN, CDR2 SYDVKM. The CDR3 runs 14 residues.

The CDR3 coding sequence is TGTGCCAGCAGCTTAGGGGCGGGGACGGGCACTGAAGCTTTCTTT. Its translation is CASSLGAGTGTEAFF. The V gene is TRBV11-2, the J gene TRBJ1-1; perhaps TRBD1 as D (5 bases). V dropped 1 base and J dropped 4 bases, with 13 bases sitting between them. The CDR3 spans 15 residues. The germline V gene encodes CDR1 SGHAT and CDR2 FQNNGV.

This clone has more than one count but fewer than ten. In nucleotides, the CDR3 is TGCGCCAGCAGCGCGGACAGGGGGCGCATAGCGGAGCTTTGGGATGAGCAGTTCTTC. Encoded protein: CASSADRGRIAELWDEQFF. The J gene is TRBJ2-1, the V gene TRBV5-1, with 11 bases that match TRBD1. Germline V gives CDR1 SGHRS, CDR2 YFSETQ. V shed 4 bases, J shed 8 bases, and the junction held 20 bases outside the gene matches. This CDR3 is 19 amino acids long.

This sequence joins TRBV30 and TRBJ2-5; D gene ambiguous. With 5 bases removed from V and 0 bases from J, the gap between germline ends came to 10 bases. The CDR3 has 13 amino acids. Germline CDR1 is GTSNPN and CDR2 is SVGIG (reference sequence). CDR3: CAWDLGYQETQYF. For the CDR3, the DNA is TGTGCCTGGGACCTCGGGTACCAAGAGACCCAGTACTTC.

The CDR3 sequence is CASSESRPGLNEQFF. The CDR3 nucleotides are TGCGCCAGCAGTGAATCCAGGCCGGGACTCAATGAGCAGTTCTTC. The chain has TRBV10-1 and TRBJ2-1, with a weak D call TRBD2 (6 bases). The CDR3 consists of 15 residues. Germline CDR1 reads WNHNN; CDR2 reads SYGVQD (reference sequence). Trimming took off 3 bases at V and 6 bases at J, with 15 bases between the two ends.

The V and J genes are TRBV7-6 and TRBJ1-4; tentative D call: TRBD1 (5 bases). From germline, CDR1 is SGHVS and CDR2 FNYEAQ. Trimming removed 1 base from V and 4 bases from J, with 10 bases in between. The length of the CDR3 is 15 residues. CDR3: CASSLEIGVNEKLFF. For the CDR3, the DNA is TGTGCCAGCAGCTTAGAAATAGGGGTTAATGAAAAACTGTTTTTT.

CDR3 in amino acids: CASRQDRVLGPQHF. The CDR3 DNA reads as TGTGCCAGCAGGCAGGACAGGGTTTTAGGGCCCCAGCATTTT. The V gene is TRBV28, the J gene TRBJ1-5; 8 positions agree with TRBD1. There are 14 residues in the CDR3. The germline gives CDR1 MDHEN, CDR2 SYDVKM. Trimming at V came to 6 bases and at J to 9 bases, leaving 10 bases not matched to a gene.

This clone was found once. The genes are TRBV18 and TRBJ2-7; no reliable D call. CDR3 length: 13 amino acids. Trimming took off 4 bases at V and 3 bases at J, with 10 bases between the two ends. Germline CDR1 reads KGHSH; CDR2 reads LQKENI. CDR3 DNA: TGTGCCAGCTCACAAACCGACCGCTACGAGCAGTACTTC. Translating it yields CASSQTDRYEQYF.

In regard to this clone: Because the CDR3's place on the DNA is in doubt, the DNA is left out and the CDR3 is given as listed by TCRdb. V usage is TRBV21-1 and J usage is TRBJ2-7; TRBD2, as called in the table, went unchecked against the DNA. TRBV21-1 is listed as a pseudogene. The CDR3 extends over 22 residues, inclusive of both ends. The CDR3: CASSKGYWCASGTSGDTYEQYF.

J is TRBJ2-3 and V is TRBV25-1; D remains ambiguous. V was trimmed by 11 bases and J by 0 bases, leaving 12 bases between them. Germline V gene lookup returns CDR1 MGHDK and CDR2 SYGVNS. The CDR3 is 13 amino acids. CDR3 in DNA: TGTGCCTCACGGGTGGCTAGCACAGATACGCAGTATTTT. As protein: CASRVASTDTQYF.

The chain employs TRBV19 and TRBJ2-3, with D tentatively TRBD2 (6 bases). Germline V lookup: CDR1 LNHDA, CDR2 SQIVND (reference sequence). The CDR3 is made up of 14 amino acids. Trimming left V 5 bases short and J 5 bases short, with 14 bases between. The CDR3 reads CASSAAGSGDTQYF. DNA for the CDR3: TGTGCCAGTAGTGCCGCGGGGAGTGGAGATACGCAGTATTTT.

This clone has just a few counts. The chain couples TRBV2 to TRBJ1-4; TRBD1 matches 9 bases. CDR1 SNHLY and CDR2 FYNNEI come from the germline V gene. The J segment lost 7 bases and the V segment lost 8 bases, leaving 14 bases of the junction unmatched. There are 16 residues in the CDR3. The CDR3 protein is CASCPGFGTGCEKLFF. Written as DNA, the CDR3 is TGTGCCAGCTGCCCCGGTTTCGGGACAGGGTGTGAAAAACTGTTTTTT.

This clone was counted a single time. The genes are TRBV11-2 and TRBJ2-5; the D gene is possibly TRBD1 (6 bases). The CDR3 covers 12 residues. Per the germline V gene, CDR1 is SGHAT and CDR2 is FQNNGV. Trimming took off 5 bases at V and 5 bases at J, with 9 bases between the two ends. The CDR3 region is CASSTTGETQYF. The CDR3, as DNA: TGTGCCAGCAGCACGACAGGCGAGACCCAGTACTTC.

This rearrangement joins TRBV6-1 to TRBJ2-7, with a possible D match to TRBD1 (6 bases). The V and J ends lost 0 bases and 2 bases respectively, with 11 bases between them. The CDR3 is made up of 15 amino acids. Per the germline V gene, CDR1 is MNHNS and CDR2 is SASEGT. In DNA, the CDR3 is TGTGCCAGCAGTGAAGCGGGGACACCAACCTACGAGCAGTACTTC. The encoded protein is CASSEAGTPTYEQYF.

The V call is TRBV10-1, the J call TRBJ2-3; D uncertain. Germline V gene sequence: CDR1 WNHNN, CDR2 SYGVQD (reference sequence). The CDR3 totals 15 residues. Trimming took off 0 bases at V and 0 bases at J, with 7 bases between the two ends. The CDR3: CASSESTASTDTQYF. The CDR3 DNA sequence: TGCGCCAGCAGTGAGTCGACCGCTAGCACAGATACGCAGTATTTT.

The V gene is TRBV11-2, the J gene TRBJ2-4, with TRBD1 matching 7 bases. Germline assignment: CDR1 SGHAT and CDR2 FQNNGV. The V segment lost 5 bases and the J segment 5 bases; nucleotides outside the gene matches: 9. The CDR3 length is 15 residues. The CDR3 protein is CASSPWGQSQNIQYF. In nucleotides, the CDR3 is TGTGCCAGCAGCCCGTGGGGACAGTCACAAAACATTCAGTACTTC.

The DNA of the CDR3 is TGTGCCAGCAGTTTATGGGGGGCTGAATTGCTTCCTCGGGGCTACACCTTC. This translates into CASSLWGAELLPRGYTF. V gene TRBV28 combines with J gene TRBJ1-2; TRBD1 might be the D (6 bases). Deletions cut 0 bases from V and 8 bases from J, with 22 bases between. Germline-derived CDR1 and CDR2 are MDHEN and SYDVKM. This CDR3 contains 17 residues.

V and J are TRBV4-1 and TRBJ1-6, with D perhaps TRBD1 (5 bases). The germline V gene has CDR1 MGHRA and CDR2 YSYEKL. The CDR3 runs 14 residues. The V end was cut by 0 bases, the J end by 13 bases, with 13 bases between. The CDR3 DNA is TGCGCCAGCAGCCAAGAAACTCAGGGATTTCCCCTCCACTTT. Translated: CASSQETQGFPLHF.

V and J are TRBV5-1 and TRBJ2-1, with TRBD2 matching over 10 bases. Per the germline V gene, CDR1 is SGHRS and CDR2 is YFSETQ. This CDR3 region has 14 residues. The trim removed 2 bases at V and 9 bases at J, leaving 5 bases unmatched. The CDR3 DNA follows: TGCGCCAGCAGCTTAAGCGGGGGGGCCACTGAGCAGTTCTTC. It specifies CASSLSGGATEQFF.

This clone is large within its sample. This chain uses TRBV6-5 with TRBJ2-3, with D possibly matching TRBD1 (5 bases). Germline-derived CDR1 and CDR2 are MNHEY and SVGAGI. The CDR3 is made up of 12 amino acids. The V and J ends lost 7 bases and 4 bases respectively, with 9 bases between them. As DNA, the CDR3 is TGTGCCAGCATGGACACGGCAGATACGCAGTATTTT. Its translation is CASMDTADTQYF.

A few counts support this clone. The chain recombines TRBV7-8 with TRBJ2-1; tentatively, D is TRBD2 (6 bases). The ends were cut back, 5 bases at V and 6 bases at J, with 17 bases in the middle. The CDR3 loop spans 15 amino acids. CDR1 is SGHVS, CDR2 FQNEAQ, per germline. CDR3 sequence (DNA): TGTGCCAGCAGCAAGACTAGGATTCTTAGCAATGAGCAGTTCTTC. The encoded protein is CASSKTRILSNEQFF.